The 15 T cell receptor beta chains below come from one sample, sequenced in a study of T cells in pancreatic ductal adenocarcinoma. Surgery without prior neoadjuvant therapy was the treatment of the selected pancreatic ductal adenocarcinoma patients. TCRdb keeps only in-frame clones here, not all; method: immunoSEQ multiplex PCR. The sample contains roughly 100,000 clones, 90% to 95% of which appear only once. The sequenced sample was PBMCs. Receptors originate from a human donor with pancreatic ductal adenocarcinoma.

This chain links TRBV6-1 with TRBJ2-7; TRBD2 aligns across 9 bases. The CDR3 is 14 amino acids. Trimming removed 8 bases from V and 1 base from J; junction bases left unmatched: 6. CDR1 is MNHNS, CDR2 SASEGT, per germline. For the CDR3, the DNA is TGTGCCAGCCCCCCTAGCGGGAATTCCTACGAGCAGTACTTC. Residues: CASPPSGNSYEQYF.

This clone was seen a handful of times. This sequence joins TRBV28 and TRBJ1-5; tentative D call: TRBD1 (6 bases). V lost 6 bases and J 3 bases, leaving 12 bases between the germline ends. The CDR3 extends over 14 amino acids. Germline V gene data show CDR1 as MDHEN and CDR2 as SYDVKM. The CDR3 DNA follows: TGTGCCAGCAGGATCGGACAGACCAATCAGCCCCAGCATTTT. Translated, it gives CASRIGQTNQPQHF. Full variable domain (remainder filled in from reference TRBV28 and TRBJ1-5): DVKVTQSSRYLVKRTGEKVFLECVQDMDHENMFWYRQDPGLGLRLIYFSYDVKMKEKGDIPEGYSVSREKKERFSLILESASTNQTSMYLCASRIGQTNQPQHFGDGTRLSIL.

The genes are TRBV5-1 and TRBJ2-7; TRBD1 aligns across 10 bases. There are 16 residues in the CDR3. The germline CDR1 and CDR2 sequences are SGHRS and YFSETQ. Germline trimming cut 4 bases from V and 3 bases from J; bases unmatched to any gene: 10. The CDR3 spells CASSPAPGQGVYEQYF. In DNA form, the CDR3 reads TGCGCCAGCAGCCCCGCGCCCGGACAGGGGGTCTACGAGCAGTACTTC.

The V call is TRBV10-1, the J call TRBJ2-7, with D possibly TRBD1 on 6 matching bases. The germline V and J ends were trimmed by 2 bases and 4 bases, with 21 bases remaining between them. The CDR3 covers 17 residues. CDR1 is WNHNN and CDR2 is SYGVQD in the germline V gene (reference sequence). The CDR3 DNA sequence: TGCGCCAGCAGTGAGAAGCTGGGGGCCGCAAACATTTACGAGCAGTACTTC. This codes for CASSEKLGAANIYEQYF.

The chain is built from TRBV18 and TRBJ2-3, with D possibly being TRBD2 (7 bases). The CDR3 has 16 residues. The ends were cut back, 4 bases at V and 6 bases at J, with 20 bases in the middle. Germline V gives CDR1 KGHSH, CDR2 LQKENI. CDR3 sequence (DNA): TGTGCCAGCTCACAACGGCTCGGGGGGCCACCGGATACGCAGTATTTT. This sequence encodes CASSQRLGGPPDTQYF. Full variable domain (rest looked up from reference TRBV18 and TRBJ2-3): NAGVMQNPRHLVRRRGQEARLRCSPMKGHSHVYWYRQLPEEGLKFMVYLQKENIIDESGMPKERFSAEFPKEGPSILRIQQVVRGDSAAYFCASSQRLGGPPDTQYFGPGTRLTVL.

The genes are TRBV18 and TRBJ1-1; possible D gene TRBD1, 6 bases. Germline V gives CDR1 KGHSH, CDR2 LQKENI. The CDR3 sequence is 14 residues long. Trimming left V 5 bases short and J 6 bases short, with 16 bases between. For the CDR3, the DNA is TGTGCCAGCTCATCTTCCAGGGGTCCCCCTGAAGCTTTCTTT. It encodes CASSSSRGPPEAFF.

This sequence joins TRBV5-4 and TRBJ2-5, with 8 bases identical to TRBD2. The CDR3 spans 16 residues. V dropped 4 bases and J dropped 4; count of bases not matched to a gene: 12. The germline CDR1 and CDR2 sequences are SGHNT and YYREEE (reference sequence). The DNA for the CDR3 is TGTGCCAGCAGCCGTAGCGGGGCCACGGGTGGAGAGACCCAGTACTTC. Its translation: CASSRSGATGGETQYF.

In DNA, the CDR3 is TGTGCCAGCAGCTTAGCTCTAGCGGGTGACAGCACAGATACGCAGTATTTT. Translated: CASSLALAGDSTDTQYF. The chain couples TRBV7-2 to TRBJ2-3; 8 nucleotides agree with TRBD2. J was trimmed by 0 bases and V by 0 bases; bases with no gene match: 5. Germline loops: CDR1 SGHTA, CDR2 FQGNSA. This CDR3 comprises 17 residues.

This rearrangement joins TRBV5-1 to TRBJ2-5; a weak D match, TRBD2 (6 bases). This CDR3 has 14 residues. The germline V and J ends were trimmed by 5 bases and 1 base, with 12 bases remaining between them. Germline lookup yields CDR1 SGHRS and CDR2 YFSETQ. This chain's CDR3 is CASRGGTAQETQYF. In DNA form, the CDR3 reads TGCGCCAGCAGAGGCGGGACCGCCCAAGAGACCCAGTACTTC.

The rearrangement links TRBV2 to TRBJ2-7, with 13 nucleotides matching TRBD2. The CDR3 spans 15 residues. Trimming at V came to 6 bases and at J to 1 base, leaving 3 bases not matched to a gene. Germline V lookup: CDR1 SNHLY, CDR2 FYNNEI. In DNA, the CDR3 is TGTGCCAGCAGCACGGGACTAGCGGGATCCTACGAGCAGTACTTC. It yields the protein CASSTGLAGSYEQYF.

V usage is TRBV28 and J usage is TRBJ2-3, with D unclear. CDR1 and CDR2 (germline): MDHEN, SYDVKM. CDR3 size: 13 residues. V was trimmed by 7 bases and J by 2 bases, leaving 10 bases between them. CDR3 sequence (DNA): TGTGCCAGCATCGACCAGGCCACAGATACGCAGTATTTT. Amino acids: CASIDQATDTQYF. Together with reference TRBV28 and TRBJ2-3, the CDR3 gives the full variable domain: DVKVTQSSRYLVKRTGEKVFLECVQDMDHENMFWYRQDPGLGLRLIYFSYDVKMKEKGDIPEGYSVSREKKERFSLILESASTNQTSMYLCASIDQATDTQYFGPGTRLTVL.

The rearrangement links TRBV4-2 to TRBJ2-7, with a weak D call TRBD2 (6 bases). The length of the CDR3 is 16 residues. Germline values: CDR1 LGHNA, CDR2 YNFKEQ. Trimming stripped 3 bases from V and 0 bases from J, with 15 bases between. The CDR3 DNA sequence: TGTGCCAGCAGCCATGTGGGTTTAGCGGTCTCCTACGAGCAGTACTTC. Translation gives CASSHVGLAVSYEQYF.

The chain carries TRBV6-1 and TRBJ1-5, with 7 bases that match TRBD1. CDR3 size: 18 residues. With 1 base clipped from V and 2 bases from J, the junction kept 11 bases outside the gene matches. Germline loops: CDR1 MNHNS, CDR2 SASEGT. DNA of the CDR3: TGTGCCAGCAGTGAAGACCTACAGGGGCGGCGTGGCAATCAGCCCCAGCATTTT. Its protein is CASSEDLQGRRGNQPQHF.

The CDR3 here is CASSLAGAENTGELFF. CDR3 sequence (DNA): TGTGCCAGCAGCTTAGCAGGGGCGGAGAACACCGGGGAGCTGTTTTTT. The chain uses TRBV7-8 and TRBJ2-2; D might be TRBD1 (5 bases). The germline V gene encodes CDR1 SGHVS and CDR2 FQNEAQ. V was cut by 0 bases and J by 1 base, with 9 bases left in between. The CDR3 has 16 amino acids. Drawing the rest from reference TRBV7-8 and TRBJ2-2, the complete variable domain is GAGVSQSPRYKVAKRGQDVALRCDPISGHVSLFWYQQALGQGPEFLTYFQNEAQLDKSGLPSDRFFAERPEGSVSTLKIQRTQQEDSAVYLCASSLAGAENTGELFFGEGSRLTVL.

The rearrangement uses TRBV7-9 and TRBJ2-7; 7 positions agree with TRBD1. Trimming cost V 4 bases and J 4 bases; bases outside gene matches: 1. In germline, CDR1 is SEHNR, CDR2 FQNEAQ (reference sequence). The CDR3 has 12 residues. The CDR3 DNA follows: TGTGCCAGCAGCTCGACAGGGTACGAGCAGTACTTC. It specifies CASSSTGYEQYF.